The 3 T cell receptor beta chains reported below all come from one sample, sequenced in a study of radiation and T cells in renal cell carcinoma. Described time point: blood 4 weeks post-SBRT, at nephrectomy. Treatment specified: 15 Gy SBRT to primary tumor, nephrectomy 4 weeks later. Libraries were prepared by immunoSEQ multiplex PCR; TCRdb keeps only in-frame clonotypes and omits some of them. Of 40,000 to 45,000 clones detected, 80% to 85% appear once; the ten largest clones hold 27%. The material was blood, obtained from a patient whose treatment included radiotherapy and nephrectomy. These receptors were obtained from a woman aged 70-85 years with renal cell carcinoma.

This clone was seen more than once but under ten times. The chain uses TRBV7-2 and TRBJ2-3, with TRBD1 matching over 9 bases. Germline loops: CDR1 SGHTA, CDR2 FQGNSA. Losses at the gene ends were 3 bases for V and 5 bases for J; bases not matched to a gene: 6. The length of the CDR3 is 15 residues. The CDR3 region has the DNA TGTGCCAGCAGCTTGACAGGGGGGATGGGAGATACGCAGTATTTT. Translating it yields CASSLTGGMGDTQYF. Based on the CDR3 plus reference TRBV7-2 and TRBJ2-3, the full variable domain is GAGVSQSPSNKVTEKGKDVELRCDPISGHTALYWYRQSLGQGLEFLIYFQGNSAPDKSGLPSDRFSAERTGGSVSTLTIQRTQQEDSAVYLCASSLTGGMGDTQYFGPGTRLTVL.

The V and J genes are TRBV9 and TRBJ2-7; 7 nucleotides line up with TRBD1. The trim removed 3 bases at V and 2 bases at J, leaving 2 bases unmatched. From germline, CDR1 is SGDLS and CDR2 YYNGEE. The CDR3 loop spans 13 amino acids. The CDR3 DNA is TGTGCCAGCAGCGCCGGGACAGCCTACGAGCAGTACTTC. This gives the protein CASSAGTAYEQYF.

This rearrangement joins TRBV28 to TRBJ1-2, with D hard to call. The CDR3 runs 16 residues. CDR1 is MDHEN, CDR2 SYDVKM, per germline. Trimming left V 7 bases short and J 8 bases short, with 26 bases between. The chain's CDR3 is CASIFSTGSPRRGYTF. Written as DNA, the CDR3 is TGTGCCAGCATCTTTTCCACCGGGTCCCCTAGGAGAGGCTACACCTTC.